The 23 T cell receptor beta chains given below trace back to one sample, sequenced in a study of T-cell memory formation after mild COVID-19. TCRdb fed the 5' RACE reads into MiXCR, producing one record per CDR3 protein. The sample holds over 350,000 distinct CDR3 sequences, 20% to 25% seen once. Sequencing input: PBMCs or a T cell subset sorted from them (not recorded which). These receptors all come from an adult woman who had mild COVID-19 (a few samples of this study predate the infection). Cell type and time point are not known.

In nucleotides, the CDR3 is TGCGCCAGCAGCCAAGGACTAGCGGACTCCTACGAGCAGTACTTC. Protein product: CASSQGLADSYEQYF. The genes are TRBV4-1 and TRBJ2-7; 9 positions match TRBD2. The V gene end was trimmed by 1 base and the J gene end by 0 bases; junction bases not matched to a gene: 1. The germline CDR1 and CDR2 sequences are MGHRA and YSYEKL. This CDR3 comprises 15 residues.

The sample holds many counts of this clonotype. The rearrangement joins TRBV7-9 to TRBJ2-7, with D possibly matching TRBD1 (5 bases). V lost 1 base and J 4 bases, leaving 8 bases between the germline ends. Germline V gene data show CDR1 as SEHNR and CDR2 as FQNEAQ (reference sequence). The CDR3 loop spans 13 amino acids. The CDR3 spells CASSLGQHYEQYF. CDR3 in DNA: TGTGCCAGCAGCTTAGGACAGCATTACGAGCAGTACTTC.

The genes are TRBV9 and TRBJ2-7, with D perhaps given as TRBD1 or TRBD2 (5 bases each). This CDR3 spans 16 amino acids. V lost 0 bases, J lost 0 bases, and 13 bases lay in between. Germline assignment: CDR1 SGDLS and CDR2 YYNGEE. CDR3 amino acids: CASSVGRGSGSYEQYF. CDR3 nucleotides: TGTGCCAGCAGCGTAGGACGGGGCTCAGGCTCCTACGAGCAGTACTTC.

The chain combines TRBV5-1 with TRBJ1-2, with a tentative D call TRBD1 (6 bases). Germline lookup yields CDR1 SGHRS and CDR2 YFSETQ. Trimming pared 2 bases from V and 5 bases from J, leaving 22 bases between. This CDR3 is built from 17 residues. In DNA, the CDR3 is TGCGCCAGCAGCTTAGCCTCCGGGACATCTGTCCTATATGGCTACACCTTC. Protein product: CASSLASGTSVLYGYTF.

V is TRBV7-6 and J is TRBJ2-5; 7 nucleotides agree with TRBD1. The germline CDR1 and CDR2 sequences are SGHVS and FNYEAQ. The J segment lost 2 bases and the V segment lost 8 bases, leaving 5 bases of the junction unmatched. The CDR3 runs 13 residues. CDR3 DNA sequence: TGTGCCAGCGCCGGGACAGTTCAAGAGACCCAGTACTTC. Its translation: CASAGTVQETQYF.

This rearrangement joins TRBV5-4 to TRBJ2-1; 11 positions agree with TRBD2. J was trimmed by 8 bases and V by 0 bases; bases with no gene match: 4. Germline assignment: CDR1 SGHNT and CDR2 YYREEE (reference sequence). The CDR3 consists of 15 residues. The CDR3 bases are TGTGCCAGCAGCTTGGATAGCGGGGGGGCGGATGAGCAGTTCTTC. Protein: CASSLDSGGADEQFF.

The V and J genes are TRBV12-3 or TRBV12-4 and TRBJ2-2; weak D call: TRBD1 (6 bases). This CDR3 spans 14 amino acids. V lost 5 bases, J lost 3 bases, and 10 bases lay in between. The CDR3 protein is CASSATGYTGELFF. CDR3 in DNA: TGTGCCAGCAGTGCAACAGGGTACACCGGGGAGCTGTTTTTT.

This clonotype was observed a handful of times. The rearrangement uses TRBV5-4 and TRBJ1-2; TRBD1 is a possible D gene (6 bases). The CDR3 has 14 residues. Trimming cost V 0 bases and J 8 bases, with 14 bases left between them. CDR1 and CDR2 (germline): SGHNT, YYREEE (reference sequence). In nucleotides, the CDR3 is TGTGCCAGCAGCTTGGCAGGGGCTGCGCAGGGCTACACCTTC. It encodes CASSLAGAAQGYTF.

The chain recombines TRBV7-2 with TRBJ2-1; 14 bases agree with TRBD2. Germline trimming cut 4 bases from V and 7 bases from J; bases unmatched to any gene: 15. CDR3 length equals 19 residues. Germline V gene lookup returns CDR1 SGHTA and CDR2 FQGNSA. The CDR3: CASSYPGLAGVIGRNEQFF. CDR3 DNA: TGTGCCAGCAGCTACCCGGGACTAGCGGGAGTTATCGGGAGGAATGAGCAGTTCTTC. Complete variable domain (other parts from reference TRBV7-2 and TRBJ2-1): GAGVSQSPSNKVTEKGKDVELRCDPISGHTALYWYRQSLGQGLEFLIYFQGNSAPDKSGLPSDRFSAERTGGSVSTLTIQRTQQEDSAVYLCASSYPGLAGVIGRNEQFFGPGTRLTVL.

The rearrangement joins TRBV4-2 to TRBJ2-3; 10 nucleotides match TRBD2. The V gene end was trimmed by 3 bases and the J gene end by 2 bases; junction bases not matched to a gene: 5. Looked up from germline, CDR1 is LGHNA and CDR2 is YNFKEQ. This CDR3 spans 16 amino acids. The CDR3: CASSQLAGANTDTQYF. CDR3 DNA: TGTGCCAGCAGCCAGCTAGCGGGGGCTAACACAGATACGCAGTATTTT.

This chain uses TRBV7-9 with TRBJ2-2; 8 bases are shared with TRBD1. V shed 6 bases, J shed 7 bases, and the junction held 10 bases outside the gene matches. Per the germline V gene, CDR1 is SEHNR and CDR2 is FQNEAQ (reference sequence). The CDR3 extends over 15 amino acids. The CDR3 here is CASSQGAIFGGELFF. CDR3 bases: TGTGCCAGCAGTCAGGGGGCCATTTTCGGCGGGGAGCTGTTTTTT.

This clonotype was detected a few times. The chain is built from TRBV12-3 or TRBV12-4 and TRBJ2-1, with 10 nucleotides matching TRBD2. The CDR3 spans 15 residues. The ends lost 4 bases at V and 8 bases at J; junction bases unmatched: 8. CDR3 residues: CASSSWSGRADEQFF. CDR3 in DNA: TGTGCCAGCAGTTCTTGGAGCGGGAGGGCCGATGAGCAGTTCTTC.

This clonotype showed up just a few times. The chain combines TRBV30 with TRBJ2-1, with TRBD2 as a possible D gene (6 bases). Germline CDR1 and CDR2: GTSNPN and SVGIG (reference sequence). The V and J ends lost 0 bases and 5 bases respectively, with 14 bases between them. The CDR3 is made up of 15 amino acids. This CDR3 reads CAWSVVAVNHNEQFF. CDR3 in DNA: TGTGCCTGGAGTGTAGTAGCGGTAAATCACAATGAGCAGTTCTTC.

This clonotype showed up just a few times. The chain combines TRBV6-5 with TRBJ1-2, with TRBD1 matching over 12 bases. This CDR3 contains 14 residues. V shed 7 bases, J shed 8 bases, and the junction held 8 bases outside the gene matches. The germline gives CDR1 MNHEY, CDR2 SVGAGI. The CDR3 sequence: CASNPAGTGGGYTF. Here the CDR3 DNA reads TGTGCCAGCAATCCCGCCGGGACAGGGGGCGGCTACACCTTC.

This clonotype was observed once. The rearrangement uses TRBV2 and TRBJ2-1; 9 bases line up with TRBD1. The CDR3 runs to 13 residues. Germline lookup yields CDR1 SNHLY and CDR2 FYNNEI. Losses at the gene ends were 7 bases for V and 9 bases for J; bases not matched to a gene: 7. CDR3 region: CASTGQGLGEQFF. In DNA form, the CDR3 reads TGTGCCAGCACCGGACAGGGGCTCGGTGAGCAGTTCTTC.

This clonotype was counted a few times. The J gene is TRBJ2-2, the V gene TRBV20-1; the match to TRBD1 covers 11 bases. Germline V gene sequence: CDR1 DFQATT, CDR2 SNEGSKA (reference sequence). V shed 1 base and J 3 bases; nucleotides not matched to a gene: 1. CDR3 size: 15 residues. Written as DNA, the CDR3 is TGCAGTGCTAGAGGGGACAGGGGGGACACCGGGGAGCTGTTTTTT. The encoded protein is CSARGDRGDTGELFF.

The CDR3 nucleotides read TGTGCCAGCAGCCTACATCTAGCGGCCACCTACGAGCAGTACTTC. The encoded protein is CASSLHLAATYEQYF. The chain joins TRBV7-2 to TRBJ2-7, with 7 bases lining up with TRBD2. The CDR3 is made up of 15 amino acids. Germline V gene sequence: CDR1 SGHTA, CDR2 FQGNSA. After removal of 5 bases from V and 2 bases from J, the junction contained 9 bases not matched to a gene. Based on the CDR3 plus reference TRBV7-2 and TRBJ2-7, the full variable domain is GAGVSQSPSNKVTEKGKDVELRCDPISGHTALYWYRQSLGQGLEFLIYFQGNSAPDKSGLPSDRFSAERTGGSVSTLTIQRTQQEDSAVYLCASSLHLAATYEQYFGPGTRLTVT.

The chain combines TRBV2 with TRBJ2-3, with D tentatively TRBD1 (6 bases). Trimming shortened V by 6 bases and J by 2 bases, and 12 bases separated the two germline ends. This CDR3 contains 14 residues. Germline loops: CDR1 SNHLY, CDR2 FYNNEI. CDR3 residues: CASRERQDTDTQYF. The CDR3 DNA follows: TGTGCCAGCAGGGAGAGACAGGACACAGATACGCAGTATTTT.

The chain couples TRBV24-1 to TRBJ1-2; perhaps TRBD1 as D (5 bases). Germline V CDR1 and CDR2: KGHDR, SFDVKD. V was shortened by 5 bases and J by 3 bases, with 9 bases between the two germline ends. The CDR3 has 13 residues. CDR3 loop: CATSGGPHYGYTF. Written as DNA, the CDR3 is TGTGCCACCAGTGGGGGACCCCACTATGGCTACACCTTC.

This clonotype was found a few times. CDR3 protein: CATSPGSSYEQYF. The CDR3 DNA follows: TGTGCCACCAGCCCCGGGAGCTCCTACGAGCAGTACTTC. The J gene is TRBJ2-7, the V gene TRBV24-1; maybe TRBD2 (6 bases). This CDR3 is built from 13 residues. Trimming stripped 7 bases from V and 0 bases from J, with 9 bases between. Germline V gene sequence: CDR1 KGHDR, CDR2 SFDVKD.

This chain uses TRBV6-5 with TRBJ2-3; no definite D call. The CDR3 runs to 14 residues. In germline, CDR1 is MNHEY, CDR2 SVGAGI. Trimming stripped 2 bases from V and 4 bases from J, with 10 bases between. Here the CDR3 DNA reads TGTGCCAGCAGTTACCGGCTAGAGGCAGATACGCAGTATTTT. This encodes CASSYRLEADTQYF.

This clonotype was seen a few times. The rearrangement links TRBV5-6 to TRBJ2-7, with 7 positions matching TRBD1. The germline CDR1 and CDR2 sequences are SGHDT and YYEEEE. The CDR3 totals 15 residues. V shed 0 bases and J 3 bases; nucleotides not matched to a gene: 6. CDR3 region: CASSLDPGQHYEQYF. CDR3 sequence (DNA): TGTGCCAGCAGCTTGGATCCGGGACAGCACTACGAGCAGTACTTC.

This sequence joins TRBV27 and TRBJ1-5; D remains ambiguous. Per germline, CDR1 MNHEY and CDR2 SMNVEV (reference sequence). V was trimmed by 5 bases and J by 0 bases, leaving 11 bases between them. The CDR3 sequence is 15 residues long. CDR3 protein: CASSERFYSNQPQHF. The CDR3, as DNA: TGTGCCAGCAGTGAGAGGTTTTATAGCAATCAGCCCCAGCATTTT.